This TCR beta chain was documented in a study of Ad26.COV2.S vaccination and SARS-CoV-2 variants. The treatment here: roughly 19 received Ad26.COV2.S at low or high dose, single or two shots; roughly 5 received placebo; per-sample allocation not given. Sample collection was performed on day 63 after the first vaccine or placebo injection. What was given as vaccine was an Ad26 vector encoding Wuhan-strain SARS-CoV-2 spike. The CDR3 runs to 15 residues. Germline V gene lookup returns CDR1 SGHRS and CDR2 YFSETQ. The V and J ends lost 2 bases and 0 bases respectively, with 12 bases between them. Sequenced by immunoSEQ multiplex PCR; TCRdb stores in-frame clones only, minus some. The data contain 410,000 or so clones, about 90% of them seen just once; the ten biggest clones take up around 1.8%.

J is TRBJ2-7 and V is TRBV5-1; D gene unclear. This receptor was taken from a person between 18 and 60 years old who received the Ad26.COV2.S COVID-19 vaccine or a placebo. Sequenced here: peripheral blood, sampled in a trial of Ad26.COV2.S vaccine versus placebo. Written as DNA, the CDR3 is TGCGCCAGCAGCTTCGAACCCAGAAGCTCCTACGAGCAGTACTTC. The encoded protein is CASSFEPRSSYEQYF. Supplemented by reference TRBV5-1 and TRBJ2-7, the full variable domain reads KAGVTQTPRYLIKTRGQQVTLSCSPISGHRSVSWYQQTPGQGLQFLFEYFSETQRNKGNFPGRFSGRQFSNSRSEMNVSTLELGDSALYLCASSFEPRSSYEQYFGPGTRLTVT.